Below are 21 T cell receptor beta chains sequenced from a single sample in a study of cytomegalovirus exposure and HLA in healthy donors. Primers included in the PCR were 60 Vbeta and 13 Jbeta primers. Profiled with immunoSEQ multiplex PCR; TCRdb holds only in-frame clones, not every one. Here the sample spans 170,000 or so clones, 80% to 85% being singletons. The sample taken for sequencing was PBMCs. The receptors come from a man in his forties or fifties in good health and CMV-seronegative.

This rearrangement joins TRBV2 to TRBJ2-7; the match to TRBD2 covers 10 bases. This CDR3 region has 15 residues. V gave up 7 bases and J gave up 3 bases; unmatched junction bases: 9. Germline loops: CDR1 SNHLY, CDR2 FYNNEI. CDR3 sequence (DNA): TGTGCCAGCACGACCCCTAGCGGGAGCATCTACGAGCAGTACTTC. Translating gives CASTTPSGSIYEQYF. The full variable domain, in which reference TRBV2 and TRBJ2-7 provide the parts outside the CDR3, is EPEVTQTPSHQVTQMGQEVILRCVPISNHLYFYWYRQILGQKVEFLVSFYNNEISEKSEIFDDQFSVERPDGSNFTLKIRSTKLEDSAMYFCASTTPSGSIYEQYFGPGTRLTVT.

The genes are TRBV21-1 and TRBJ2-1; TRBD2 is taken as the D call from the table, unchecked against the DNA. TRBV21-1 is a known pseudogene. The CDR3 length is 15 residues. The CDR3 DNA reads as TGTGCCAGCAGCAAAGCGCAGGACCGAGGGAATGAGCAGTTCTTC. Its translation is CASSKAQDRGNEQFF.

The chain joins TRBV28 to TRBJ1-6, with 7 bases matching TRBD1. J gave up 2 bases and V 8 bases, and 3 bases lay outside the gene matches. Germline CDR1 and CDR2: MDHEN and SYDVKM. The length of the CDR3 is 14 residues. CDR3 in amino acids: CASSTGTYNSPLHF. The CDR3 DNA sequence: TGTGCCAGCTCGACAGGGACCTATAATTCACCCCTCCACTTT.

V and J are TRBV18 and TRBJ1-4, with a tentative D call TRBD1 (5 bases). The V and J ends lost 6 bases and 3 bases respectively, with 8 bases between them. The CDR3 extends over 13 amino acids. Germline V CDR1 and CDR2: KGHSH, LQKENI. In nucleotides, the CDR3 is TGTGCCAGCTCCCCGACAGCTAATGAAAAACTGTTTTTT. As protein: CASSPTANEKLFF.

This sequence joins TRBV5-1 and TRBJ2-5, with no clear D. The V gene lost 6 bases and the J gene lost 5 bases, with 8 bases spanning the gap. Germline CDR1 is SGHRS and CDR2 is YFSETQ. There are 11 residues in the CDR3. In DNA, the CDR3 is TGCGCCAGCACCCTGAGGGAGACCCAGTACTTC. This sequence encodes CASTLRETQYF.

This chain uses TRBV11-2 with TRBJ1-3; a possible D gene is TRBD1 (6 bases). This CDR3 comprises 13 residues. V was cut by 7 bases and J by 10 bases, with 17 bases left in between. CDR1 and CDR2 (germline): SGHAT, FQNNGV. CDR3 residues: CASTERGTWTIYF. CDR3 DNA: TGTGCCAGCACCGAAAGGGGGACGTGGACCATATATTTT.

For this clone: One junction end disagrees with the germline gene, perhaps due to a read error. V is TRBV7-9 and J is TRBJ2-4; 7 bases fit TRBD2. Germline CDR1 reads SEHNR; CDR2 reads FQNEAQ (reference sequence). The CDR3 has 17 amino acids. CDR3 DNA sequence: TGTTCCAGCAGCTCCAACCTAGCGGCCTTAGCCAAAAACATTCAGTACTTC. Amino acid sequence: CSSSSNLAALAKNIQYF. The entire variable domain, with the rest obtained from reference TRBV7-9 and TRBJ2-4, is as follows: DTGVSQNPRHKITKRGQNVTFRCDPISEHNRLYWYRQTLGQGPEFLTYFQNEAQLEKSRLLSDRFSAERPKGSFSTLEIQRTEQGDSAMYLCSSSSNLAALAKNIQYFGAGTRLSVL.

The chain combines TRBV29-1 with TRBJ2-7; D unclear. The germline V gene encodes CDR1 SQVTM and CDR2 ANQGSEA. V shed 0 bases and J shed 3 bases, with 3 bases lying between them. The CDR3 contains 11 residues. CDR3 nucleotide sequence: TGCAGCGTTGAAGATCTCTACGAGCAGTACTTC. Translating gives CSVEDLYEQYF.

This sequence joins TRBV9 and TRBJ1-5; weak D call: TRBD1 (6 bases). The ends were cut back, 3 bases at V and 2 bases at J, with 9 bases in the middle. The CDR3 sequence is 14 residues long. CDR1 is SGDLS and CDR2 is YYNGEE in the germline V gene. The CDR3 is CASSDAGGNQPQHF. The CDR3 DNA sequence: TGTGCCAGCAGCGACGCAGGGGGCAATCAGCCCCAGCATTTT.

The chain recombines TRBV19 with TRBJ1-5; D remains ambiguous. The CDR3 extends over 13 amino acids. Germline V lookup: CDR1 LNHDA, CDR2 SQIVND (reference sequence). V was pared by 3 bases and J by 6 bases, with 9 bases between. In DNA, the CDR3 is TGTGCCAGTAGTATTGGGCAGCCTCAGCCCCAGCATTTT. Translation gives CASSIGQPQPQHF.

The chain recombines TRBV2 with TRBJ2-5; D remains ambiguous. The DNA matches TRBJ2-7 better at its end, which makes the J call doubtful. From germline, CDR1 is SNHLY and CDR2 FYNNEI. This CDR3 is 14 amino acids long. CDR3 residues: CASSEAGGLYEQYF. The CDR3 DNA sequence: TGTGCCAGCAGTGAAGCTGGTGGGCTCTACGAGCAGTACTTC.

The chain is built from TRBV5-1 and TRBJ2-7; 12 bases line up with TRBD1. Germline loops: CDR1 SGHRS, CDR2 YFSETQ. V shed 3 bases and J 5 bases; nucleotides not matched to a gene: 3. CDR3 length: 14 residues. For the CDR3, the DNA is TGCGCCAGCAGCTCCGGGACAGGGGGCCACGAGCAGTACTTC. Translation gives CASSSGTGGHEQYF.

The V gene is TRBV7-2, the J gene TRBJ2-7, with 9 nucleotides matching TRBD2. Unmatched junction bases numbered 2, after V lost 3 bases and J lost 2 bases. Germline CDR1 is SGHTA and CDR2 is FQGNSA. This CDR3 spans 14 amino acids. The CDR3 region is CASSFASGAYEQYF. In DNA, the CDR3 is TGTGCCAGCAGCTTCGCTAGCGGGGCCTACGAGCAGTACTTC. Drawing the rest from reference TRBV7-2 and TRBJ2-7, the complete variable domain is GAGVSQSPSNKVTEKGKDVELRCDPISGHTALYWYRQSLGQGLEFLIYFQGNSAPDKSGLPSDRFSAERTGGSVSTLTIQRTQQEDSAVYLCASSFASGAYEQYFGPGTRLTVT.

The V call is TRBV5-4, the J call TRBJ1-2; tentative D call: TRBD1 (5 bases). This CDR3 is 15 amino acids long. The germline V gene encodes CDR1 SGHNT and CDR2 YYREEE (reference sequence). V lost 4 bases to trimming and J lost 7 bases, with 20 bases between them. DNA of the CDR3: TGTGCCAGCAGCCCCCCCGGGGGGAGGGTAATTGGCTACACCTTC. Protein product: CASSPPGGRVIGYTF. The full variable domain, its missing parts supplied by reference TRBV5-4 and TRBJ1-2, is ETGVTQSPTHLIKTRGQQVTLRCSSQSGHNTVSWYQQALGQGPQFIFQYYREEENGRGNFPPRFSGLQFPNYSSELNVNALELDDSALYLCASSPPGGRVIGYTFGSGTRLTVV.

V and J are TRBV2 and TRBJ1-1; D gene unclear. The V and J ends lost 7 bases and 5 bases respectively, with 17 bases between them. The germline gives CDR1 SNHLY, CDR2 FYNNEI. This CDR3 is 14 amino acids long. CDR3 bases: TGTGCCAGCACCCCAGAAGTAGGACTTACTGAAGCTTTCTTT. Protein: CASTPEVGLTEAFF.

The chain joins TRBV7-2 to TRBJ1-5; D is possibly TRBD1 (6 bases). CDR1 and CDR2 (germline): SGHTA, FQGNSA. There are 13 residues in the CDR3. V was pared by 4 bases and J by 5 bases, with 9 bases between. The CDR3 spells CASSSTGYQPQHF. The CDR3 region has the DNA TGTGCCAGCAGCTCGACAGGATATCAGCCCCAGCATTTT.

The CDR3 region has the DNA TGTGCCAGCAGTGTAGTAGCGGGCGGCACAGATACGCAGTATTTT. It specifies CASSVVAGGTDTQYF. The chain links TRBV25-1 to TRBJ2-3, with 7 bases matching TRBD2. CDR1 is MGHDK, CDR2 SYGVNS, per germline. This CDR3 contains 15 residues. J was trimmed by 1 base and V by 4 bases; bases with no gene match: 5.

The gene calls are TRBV30 and TRBJ2-5; 12 positions match TRBD2. The CDR3 runs 14 residues. Germline values: CDR1 GTSNPN, CDR2 SVGIG (reference sequence). The V and J ends lost 3 bases and 1 base, in that order; junction bases with no gene match: 0. The CDR3 DNA reads TGTGCCTGGAGGACTAGCGGGAGCCAAGAGACCCAGTACTTC. Its translation is CAWRTSGSQETQYF. Variable domain in full (rest from reference TRBV30 and TRBJ2-5): SQTIHQWPATLVQPVGSPLSLECTVEGTSNPNLYWYRQAAGRGLQLLFYSVGIGQISSEVPQNLSASRPQDRQFILSSKKLLLSDSGFYLCAWRTSGSQETQYFGPGTRLLVL.

This clone has only a few counts. Other DNA sequences in the same sample also yield this CDR3. CDR3 bases: TGTGCCAGCAGTCGGGGGGAGACCCAGTACTTC. It specifies CASSRGETQYF. The chain couples TRBV6-5 to TRBJ2-5, with D possibly being TRBD2 (6 bases). The CDR3 length is 11 residues. The germline V gene encodes CDR1 MNHEY and CDR2 SVGAGI. V was clipped by 5 bases and J by 5 bases, with 6 bases between them.

The V and J genes are TRBV21-1 and TRBJ2-7; whether TRBD2, the table's D call, matches the DNA was not checked. TRBV21-1 is a listed pseudogene. The CDR3 sequence is 13 residues long. The CDR3 nucleotides are TGTGCCAGCAGCAAAGTTGGAGGTTACGAGCAGTACTTC. This sequence encodes CASSKVGGYEQYF.

This clone came up a few times. The rearrangement joins TRBV5-4 to TRBJ1-2; the D is unclear. Germline V gene data show CDR1 as SGHNT and CDR2 as YYREEE (reference sequence). V was cut by 2 bases and J by 4 bases, with 9 bases left in between. The CDR3 runs to 13 residues. Here the CDR3 DNA reads TGTGCCAGCAGCTTTGTAGGAGCCTATGGCTACACCTTC. The encoded protein is CASSFVGAYGYTF. The full variable domain, completed using reference TRBV5-4 and TRBJ1-2, is ETGVTQSPTHLIKTRGQQVTLRCSSQSGHNTVSWYQQALGQGPQFIFQYYREEENGRGNFPPRFSGLQFPNYSSELNVNALELDDSALYLCASSFVGAYGYTFGSGTRLTVV.